This T cell receptor beta chain was profiled in a study of vaccination effects on CD4 cells after COVID-19 (dated by TCRdb to 2022 to 2024). Study-level background: Each participant got two doses of an mRNA SARS-CoV-2 vaccine, either BNT162b2 or mRNA-1273. Altogether, around ten COVID-19 convalescent patients and 4 SARS-CoV-2-naive healthy vaccine recipients made up the full study. In the study, cultures from other donors were sequenced using the Oncomine TCR Beta short-read assay on an Illumina iSeq 100. SARS-CoV-2 spike-specific CD4+ TCR repertoires were compared before and after mRNA vaccination in COVID-19 convalescent patients and in infection-naive vaccine recipients. Pre-vaccine samples were collected from two convalescent patients 16 days and one week before the first dose, corresponding to 142 and 148 days after COVID-19 diagnosis.

The library was made by the immunoSEQ multiplex PCR assay. DNA from the cultured, isolated CD4+ T cells was subjected to TCR beta CDR3 sequencing. In the original analysis: The analysis removed non-productive TCR sequences, trimmed reads to the CDR3 region, and retained only CDR3s that were 7 or more amino acids long. Antigen-specific clonotypes were identified using the MANAFEST web app by comparison of expansion in peptide wells against reference cultures. To count as positive, a clone had to show expansion at FDR<0.05 compared with the reference and with all other wells, an odds ratio above 5, and a frequency above 0.1% in two replicate wells. A clonotype was called cross-reactive if it was significantly expanded both in SARS-CoV-2 spike wells and in at least one common cold coronavirus spike condition. CDR3 similarity was assessed by Levenshtein distance using the stringdist R package, and unrooted trees were constructed with ape in R 3.6.1. TCRdb provides this immuneACCESS table in a form limited to in-frame rearrangements. Some clones are lacking; in checked studies, under half of them reflect an unresolved V gene, and why the rest are absent is not known. That table supplies the V and J calls and clone size; D and trimming were determined from the DNA. In all, the sample holds about 37,000 clones, and roughly 66% of those were seen once. The ten largest clones take up 33% of the sample.

The ViraFEST assay stimulated PBMC with viral peptide pools and then used TCR sequencing to identify antigen-specific CD4+ T cell clonotypes by expansion. After 10 days of culture, CD4+ T cells were isolated with the EasySep CD4+ T cell isolation kit. Convalescent patients had PCR-confirmed SARS-CoV-2 infection between March and December 2020, before Alpha, Beta and Delta variants emerged in the United States. Around 2 million PBMC per well were cultured in IMDM with 5% human AB serum, 10 IU/ml IL-2 and gentamicin, plus 10 ug/ml peptides. On days 3 and 7, half of the culture medium was replaced with fresh IL-2-containing medium. Unless noted otherwise, every peptide stimulation condition was grown in triplicate wells. Using Ficoll-Paque Plus gradient centrifugation, PBMC were separated from whole blood and then either used fresh or cryopreserved at -140C. The QIAamp micro DNA kit was used to extract genomic DNA from the cultured CD4+ T cells.

From cysteine to phenylalanine, the CDR3 is 13 amino acids long. The only DNA kept is the CDR3, 39 bases in frame from the first base. Here V drops 9 bases and J drops 5 bases, and the junction holds 6 bases not matched to any gene. The germline V gene encodes CDR1 LNHDA and CDR2 SQIVND (reference sequence). Turning to this clone: No cognate antigen has been identified for it. Base qualities are not provided; no much larger clone lies one nucleotide away.

General findings and caveats noted by the study authors: The study was limited by a small number of convalescent patients, and early post-infection timepoints were lacking. For convalescent patients, new clones induced by the vaccine made up most of the post-vaccine spike-reactive repertoire, and these new clones were largely distinct from the clones induced by infection. Clones induced by infection and clones induced by vaccination both contracted markedly at late timepoints after vaccination, which fits with T cell responses waning over time.

The sequence derives from a human donor who had a prior SARS-CoV-2 infection. Here the chain combines TRBV19 and TRBJ2-2, with 7 junctional bases fitting TRBD1. Sample: CD4+ T cells from PBMCs cultured with a peptide pool, taken before COVID-19 vaccination. The DNA sequence is given as TGTGCCAGCACAGGGGCGTATACCGGGGAGCTGTTTTTT. It translates as CASTGAYTGELFF.